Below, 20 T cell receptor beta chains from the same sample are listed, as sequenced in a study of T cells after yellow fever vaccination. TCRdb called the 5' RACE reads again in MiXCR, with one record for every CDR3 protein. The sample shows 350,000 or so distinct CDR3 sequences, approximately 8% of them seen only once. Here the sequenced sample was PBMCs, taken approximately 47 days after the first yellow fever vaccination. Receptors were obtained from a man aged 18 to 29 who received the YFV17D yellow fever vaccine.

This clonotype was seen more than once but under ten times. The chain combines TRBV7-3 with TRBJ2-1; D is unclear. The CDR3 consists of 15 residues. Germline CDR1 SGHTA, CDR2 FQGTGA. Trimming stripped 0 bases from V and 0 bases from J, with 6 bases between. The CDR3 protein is CASSLTGDSYNEQFF. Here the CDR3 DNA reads TGTGCCAGCAGCTTAACAGGTGACTCCTACAATGAGCAGTTCTTC.

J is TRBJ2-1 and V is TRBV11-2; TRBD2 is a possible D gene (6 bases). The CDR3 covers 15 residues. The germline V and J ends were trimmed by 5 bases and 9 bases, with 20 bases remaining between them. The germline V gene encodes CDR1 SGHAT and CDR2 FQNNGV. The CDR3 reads CASSDNLAAWGEQFF. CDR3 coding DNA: TGTGCCAGCAGCGATAACTTAGCGGCCTGGGGTGAGCAGTTCTTC.

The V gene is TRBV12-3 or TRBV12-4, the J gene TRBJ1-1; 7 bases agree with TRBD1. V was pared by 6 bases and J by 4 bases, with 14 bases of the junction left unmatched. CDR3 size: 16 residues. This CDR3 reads CASSPTTDRKFTEAFF. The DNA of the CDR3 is TGTGCCAGCAGCCCCACCACGGACAGGAAGTTCACTGAAGCTTTCTTT.

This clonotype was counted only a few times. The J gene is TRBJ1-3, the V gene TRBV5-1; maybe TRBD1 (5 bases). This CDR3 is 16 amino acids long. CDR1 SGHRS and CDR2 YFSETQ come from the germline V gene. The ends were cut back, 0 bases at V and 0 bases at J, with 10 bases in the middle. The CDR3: CASSLGQRASGNTIYF. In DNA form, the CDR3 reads TGCGCCAGCAGCTTGGGACAGCGGGCCTCTGGAAACACCATATATTTT.

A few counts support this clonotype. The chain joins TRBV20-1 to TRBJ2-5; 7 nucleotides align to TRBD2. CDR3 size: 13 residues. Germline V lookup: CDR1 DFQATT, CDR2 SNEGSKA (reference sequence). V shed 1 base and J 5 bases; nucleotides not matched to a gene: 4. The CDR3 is CSARGQGGETQYF. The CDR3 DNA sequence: TGCAGTGCTAGAGGTCAGGGAGGGGAGACCCAGTACTTC.

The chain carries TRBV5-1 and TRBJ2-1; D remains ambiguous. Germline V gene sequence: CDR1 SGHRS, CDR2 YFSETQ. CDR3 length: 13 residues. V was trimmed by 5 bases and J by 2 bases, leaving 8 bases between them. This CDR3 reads CASRSRTYNEQFF. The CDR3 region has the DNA TGCGCCAGCAGATCTAGAACCTACAATGAGCAGTTCTTC.

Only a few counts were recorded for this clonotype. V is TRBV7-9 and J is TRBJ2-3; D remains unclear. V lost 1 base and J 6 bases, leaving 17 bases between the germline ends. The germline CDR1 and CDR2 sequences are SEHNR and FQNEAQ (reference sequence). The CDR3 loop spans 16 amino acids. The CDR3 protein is CASSLVLDNRRDTQYF. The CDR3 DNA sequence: TGTGCCAGCAGCTTAGTGTTAGACAACCGTCGGGATACGCAGTATTTT.

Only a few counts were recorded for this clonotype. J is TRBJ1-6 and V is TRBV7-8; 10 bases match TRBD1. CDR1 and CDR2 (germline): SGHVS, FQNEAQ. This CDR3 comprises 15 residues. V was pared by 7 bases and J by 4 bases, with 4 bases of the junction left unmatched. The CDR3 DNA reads TGTGCCAGCACCAGGACAGGGGGTTATAATTCACCCCTCCACTTT. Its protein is CASTRTGGYNSPLHF.

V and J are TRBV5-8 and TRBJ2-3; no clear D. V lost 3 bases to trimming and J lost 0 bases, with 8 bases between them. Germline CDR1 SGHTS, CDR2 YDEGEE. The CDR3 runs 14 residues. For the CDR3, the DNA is TGTGCCAGCAGCTCGGTGGTTAGCACAGATACGCAGTATTTT. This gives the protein CASSSVVSTDTQYF.

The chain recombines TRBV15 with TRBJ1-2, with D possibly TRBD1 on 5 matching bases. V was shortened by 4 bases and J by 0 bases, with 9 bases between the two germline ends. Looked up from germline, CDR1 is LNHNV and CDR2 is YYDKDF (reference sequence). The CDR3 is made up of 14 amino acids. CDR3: CATSTTATNYGYTF. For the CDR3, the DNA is TGTGCCACCAGCACGACAGCGACTAACTATGGCTACACCTTC.

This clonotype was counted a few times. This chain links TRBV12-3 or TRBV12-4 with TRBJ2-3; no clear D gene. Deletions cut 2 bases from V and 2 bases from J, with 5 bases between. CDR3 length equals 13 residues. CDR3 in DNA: TGTGCCAGCAGTTTATACGTCACAGATACGCAGTATTTT. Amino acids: CASSLYVTDTQYF.

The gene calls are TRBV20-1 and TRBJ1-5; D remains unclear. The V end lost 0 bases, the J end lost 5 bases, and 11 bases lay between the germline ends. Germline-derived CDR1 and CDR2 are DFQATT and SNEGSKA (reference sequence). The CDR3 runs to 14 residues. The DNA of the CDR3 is TGCAGTGCTAGAGACACCGCAGGTTATCAGCCCCAGCATTTT. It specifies CSARDTAGYQPQHF.

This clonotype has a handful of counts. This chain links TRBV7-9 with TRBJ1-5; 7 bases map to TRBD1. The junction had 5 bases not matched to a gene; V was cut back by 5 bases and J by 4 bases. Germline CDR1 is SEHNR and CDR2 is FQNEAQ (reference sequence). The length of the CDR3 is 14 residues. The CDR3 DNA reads TGTGCCAGCAGCCATACGGGACAGAATCAGCCCCAGCATTTT. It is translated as CASSHTGQNQPQHF.

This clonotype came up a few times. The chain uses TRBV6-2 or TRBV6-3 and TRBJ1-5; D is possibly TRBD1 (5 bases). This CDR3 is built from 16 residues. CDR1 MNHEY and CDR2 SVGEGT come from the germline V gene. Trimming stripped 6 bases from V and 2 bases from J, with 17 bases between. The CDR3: CASSLTRGGGNQPQHF. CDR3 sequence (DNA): TGTGCCAGCAGCCTCACCCGGGGAGGGGGCAATCAGCCCCAGCATTTT.

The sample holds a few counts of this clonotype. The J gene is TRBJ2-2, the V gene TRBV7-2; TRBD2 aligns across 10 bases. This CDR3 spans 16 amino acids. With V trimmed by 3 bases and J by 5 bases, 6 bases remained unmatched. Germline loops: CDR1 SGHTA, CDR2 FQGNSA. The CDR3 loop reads CASSFIAGGGTGELFF. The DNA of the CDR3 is TGTGCCAGCAGCTTCATAGCGGGGGGAGGAACCGGGGAGCTGTTTTTT. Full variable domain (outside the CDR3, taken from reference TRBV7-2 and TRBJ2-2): GAGVSQSPSNKVTEKGKDVELRCDPISGHTALYWYRQSLGQGLEFLIYFQGNSAPDKSGLPSDRFSAERTGGSVSTLTIQRTQQEDSAVYLCASSFIAGGGTGELFFGEGSRLTVL.

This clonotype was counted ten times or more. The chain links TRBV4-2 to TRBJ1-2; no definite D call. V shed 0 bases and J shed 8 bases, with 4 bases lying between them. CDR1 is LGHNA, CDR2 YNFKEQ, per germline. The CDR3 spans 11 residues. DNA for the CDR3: TGTGCCAGCAGCCAAGAAGCAGGCTACACCTTC. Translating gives CASSQEAGYTF.

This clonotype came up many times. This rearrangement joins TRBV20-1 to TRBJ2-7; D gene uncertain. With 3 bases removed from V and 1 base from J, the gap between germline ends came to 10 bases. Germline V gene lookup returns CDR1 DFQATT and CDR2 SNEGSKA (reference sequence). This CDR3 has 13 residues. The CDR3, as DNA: TGCAGTGCTAGCTGGGTGAATTCCTACGAGCAGTACTTC. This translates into CSASWVNSYEQYF.

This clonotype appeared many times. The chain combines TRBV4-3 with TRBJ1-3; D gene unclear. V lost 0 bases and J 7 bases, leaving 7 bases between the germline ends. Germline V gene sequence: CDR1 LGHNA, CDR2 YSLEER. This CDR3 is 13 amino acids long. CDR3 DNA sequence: TGCGCCAGCAGCCAAGAATGGCCTAACACCATATATTTT. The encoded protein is CASSQEWPNTIYF.

The CDR3 coding sequence is TGTGCCAGCGCCGGGACGGGGCACAATGAGCAGTTCTTC. Protein sequence: CASAGTGHNEQFF. The V gene is TRBV9, the J gene TRBJ2-1; tentatively, D is TRBD1 or TRBD2 (5 bases each). The CDR3 runs 13 residues. V shed 7 bases and J shed 5 bases, with 13 bases lying between them. Germline V CDR1 and CDR2: SGDLS, YYNGEE.

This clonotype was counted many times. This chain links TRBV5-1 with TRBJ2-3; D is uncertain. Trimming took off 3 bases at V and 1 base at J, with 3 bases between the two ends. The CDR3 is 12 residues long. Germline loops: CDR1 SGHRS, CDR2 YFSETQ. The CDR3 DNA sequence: TGCGCCAGCAGCTGGGGCACAGATACGCAGTATTTT. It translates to CASSWGTDTQYF.